These T cell receptor beta chains were read from a single sample in a study of blood T cells in healthy people across ages. TCRdb re-derived calls from the 5' RACE reads in MiXCR, one entry per CDR3 protein. This table has 700,000 to 950,000 distinct CDR3 sequences, roughly 45% appearing once. The sample taken for sequencing was blood. These TCRs come from a woman aged 55-69 years in good health. Each CDR3 is given with its conserved first and last residue. The order of the fields is CDR3 DNA, CDR3 protein, D gene, J gene, V gene, clone size. The D gene is left open where the match is weak. A clone size is listed for some rows: how often the clone was seen (once, few, many), or a class if it is expanded.

CDR3 DNA: TGTGCCAGCTCACCACCGGGACTAGGCCAAGAGACCCAGTACTTC
CDR3 protein: CASSPPGLGQETQYF
D gene: TRBD2
J gene: TRBJ2-5
V gene: TRBV18
clone size: few

CDR3 DNA: TGTGCCAGCAGCCAAGATCCGGCAGTTCAGTACTTC
CDR3 protein: CASSQDPAVQYF
D gene: -
J gene: TRBJ2-4
V gene: TRBV3-1
clone size: -

CDR3 DNA: TGTGCCAGCAGTCCCATAGGGACTAGCGGGAGCGCAGATACGCAGTATTTT
CDR3 protein: CASSPIGTSGSADTQYF
D gene: TRBD2
J gene: TRBJ2-3
V gene: TRBV27
clone size: -

CDR3 DNA: TGTGCCAGCAGGCCCAGGGAGGCCAAAAACATACAGAACTTC
CDR3 protein: CASRPREAKNIQNF
D gene: -
J gene: TRBJ2-7
V gene: TRBV2
clone size: -

CDR3 DNA: TGCGCCAGCAGCGTGGACAGGGGATCGAACACTGAAGCTTTCTTT
CDR3 protein: CASSVDRGSNTEAFF
D gene: TRBD1
J gene: TRBJ1-1
V gene: TRBV5-1
clone size: -

CDR3 DNA: TGTGCCAGCAGCTTCGACATCGCCTATGGCTACACCTTC
CDR3 protein: CASSFDIAYGYTF
D gene: -
J gene: TRBJ1-2
V gene: TRBV7-2
clone size: -

CDR3 DNA: TGCGCCAGCAGCTCCGGGACGGCGGAAGAGACCCAGTACTTC
CDR3 protein: CASSSGTAEETQYF
D gene: -
J gene: TRBJ2-5
V gene: TRBV5-1
clone size: -

CDR3 DNA: TGTGCCAGCACTGTTCGGACAGGGAAAGAGACCCAGTACTTC
CDR3 protein: CASTVRTGKETQYF
D gene: TRBD1
J gene: TRBJ2-5
V gene: TRBV28
clone size: -

CDR3 DNA: TGTGCCAGCAGTGATACGGAGCAGGGAGGTAACGGCTACACCTTC
CDR3 protein: CASSDTEQGGNGYTF
D gene: -
J gene: TRBJ1-2
V gene: TRBV11-1
clone size: few

CDR3 DNA: TGTGCCAGCAGTTCCTCTAACTGGCGAGACATCATCAATGAGCAGTTCTTC
CDR3 protein: CASSSSNWRDIINEQFF
D gene: -
J gene: TRBJ2-1
V gene: TRBV27
clone size: -

CDR3 DNA: TGCAGTGCTCCGACTAGCGGGAGGGCCAGAGGGAATGAGCAGTTCTTC
CDR3 protein: CSAPTSGRARGNEQFF
D gene: TRBD2
J gene: TRBJ2-1
V gene: TRBV20-1
clone size: few

CDR3 DNA: TGCAGTGCGCTACGGTCAGGACTTAACAATAATTCACCCCTCCACTTT
CDR3 protein: CSALRSGLNNNSPLHF
D gene: -
J gene: TRBJ1-6
V gene: TRBV20-1
clone size: few

CDR3 DNA: TGTGCCACCAGTGAAGGGGGGGGCTCTGGGGCCAACGTCCTGACTTTC
CDR3 protein: CATSEGGGSGANVLTF
D gene: -
J gene: TRBJ2-6
V gene: TRBV24-1
clone size: few

CDR3 DNA: TGTGCCAGCAGCTCGTCACTAGCGGGGACGAACACCGGGGAGCTGTTTTTT
CDR3 protein: CASSSSLAGTNTGELFF
D gene: TRBD2
J gene: TRBJ2-2
V gene: TRBV7-2
clone size: few

CDR3 DNA: TGCGCCAGCAGTGACCCCCAGGACAGCGGGGGGGCGGATGAGCAGTACTTC
CDR3 protein: CASSDPQDSGGADEQYF
D gene: TRBD2
J gene: TRBJ2-5
V gene: TRBV10-1
clone size: -

CDR3 DNA: TGCAGTGCTCGACTAGGGCGTCGGACCCAGTACTTC
CDR3 protein: CSARLGRRTQYF
D gene: -
J gene: TRBJ2-5
V gene: TRBV20-1
clone size: -

CDR3 DNA: TGTGCCACACAAACCGGGACAGGGCTAACCCAGTACTTC
CDR3 protein: CATQTGTGLTQYF
D gene: TRBD1
J gene: TRBJ2-5
V gene: TRBV6-5
clone size: many

CDR3 DNA: TGTGCCAGCACCAAGGACAGGGTCGACGAGCAGTACTTC
CDR3 protein: CASTKDRVDEQYF
D gene: TRBD1
J gene: TRBJ2-7
V gene: TRBV12-3/TRBV12-4
clone size: -

CDR3 DNA: TGTGCCAGCAGCAGAGGCAGTTCCCAAGAGACCCAGTACTTC
CDR3 protein: CASSRGSSQETQYF
D gene: -
J gene: TRBJ2-5
V gene: TRBV6-2/TRBV6-3
clone size: many

CDR3 DNA: TGTGCCAGCAGTTTATCCACGGGAGTCTACGAGCAGTACTTC
CDR3 protein: CASSLSTGVYEQYF
D gene: -
J gene: TRBJ2-7
V gene: TRBV12-3/TRBV12-4
clone size: few

CDR3 DNA: TGTGCCAGCAGACAAAGTCAGGGAAATAGCAATCAGCCCCAGCATTTT
CDR3 protein: CASRQSQGNSNQPQHF
D gene: -
J gene: TRBJ1-5
V gene: TRBV6-5
clone size: -

CDR3 DNA: TGCAGCGTTGTGTCAGATAGCAATCAGCCCCAGCATTTT
CDR3 protein: CSVVSDSNQPQHF
D gene: -
J gene: TRBJ1-5
V gene: TRBV29-1
clone size: many

CDR3 DNA: TGCAGTGCTAGAAGGGATGGGGACTATGGCTACACCTTC
CDR3 protein: CSARRDGDYGYTF
D gene: -
J gene: TRBJ1-2
V gene: TRBV20-1
clone size: -

CDR3 DNA: TGTGCCAGTAGTAGGATTCCCGGGACAGGGTCTGGCGAGCAGTACTTC
CDR3 protein: CASSRIPGTGSGEQYF
D gene: TRBD1
J gene: TRBJ2-7
V gene: TRBV19
clone size: -

CDR3 DNA: TGCGCCGGCAGCAGGCCAGGGGAGCACGAGCAGTACTTC
CDR3 protein: CAGSRPGEHEQYF
D gene: -
J gene: TRBJ2-7
V gene: TRBV5-1
clone size: -

CDR3 DNA: TGTGCCAGCAGTGACCCAACAGGGTACACTGAAGCTTTCTTT
CDR3 protein: CASSDPTGYTEAFF
D gene: -
J gene: TRBJ1-1
V gene: TRBV2
clone size: -

CDR3 DNA: TGTGCCAGCAGTCGGGACAACCATGGCTATGGCTACACCTTC
CDR3 protein: CASSRDNHGYGYTF
D gene: -
J gene: TRBJ1-2
V gene: TRBV6-5
clone size: few

CDR3 DNA: TGTGCCAGCAGTTTAGAGTACTCTGGGGCCAACGTCCTGACTTTC
CDR3 protein: CASSLEYSGANVLTF
D gene: -
J gene: TRBJ2-6
V gene: TRBV27
clone size: few

CDR3 DNA: TGCAGTGCTATTCCGGGACTAGCGGGAGGAGAGCAGTTCTTC
CDR3 protein: CSAIPGLAGGEQFF
D gene: TRBD2
J gene: TRBJ2-1
V gene: TRBV20-1
clone size: -

CDR3 DNA: TGCAGTGTCTATCATGCGTCCTCCTACGAGCAGTACTTC
CDR3 protein: CSVYHASSYEQYF
D gene: -
J gene: TRBJ2-7
V gene: TRBV20-1
clone size: -

CDR3 DNA: TGCGCCAGCAGTTTTAGCGGGAGCACAGATGCGCAGTATTTT
CDR3 protein: CASSFSGSTDAQYF
D gene: TRBD2
J gene: TRBJ2-3
V gene: TRBV10-2
clone size: -

CDR3 DNA: TGTGCCAGCTCACAGGACAGGAAGGTGTTAGATACGCAGTATTTT
CDR3 protein: CASSQDRKVLDTQYF
D gene: TRBD1
J gene: TRBJ2-3
V gene: TRBV18
clone size: -

CDR3 DNA: TGCAGCGTTGTGATTCTGGGACAGCGGTACTTC
CDR3 protein: CSVVILGQRYF
D gene: TRBD1
J gene: TRBJ2-4
V gene: TRBV29-1
clone size: -

CDR3 DNA: TGCCTGATTGGGGGGGCGTCCACTGAAGCTTTCTTT
CDR3 protein: CLIGGASTEAFF
D gene: -
J gene: TRBJ1-1
V gene: TRBV7-9
clone size: -

CDR3 DNA: TGTGCCAGCAGCCGACGACTAGCGGGGGGGCTAGAGACCCGGTACTTC
CDR3 protein: CASSRRLAGGLETRYF
D gene: TRBD2
J gene: TRBJ2-5
V gene: TRBV3-1
clone size: -

CDR3 DNA: TGTGCCAGCAGCTTATTAGGGGGCAACGTAACTTTCTTT
CDR3 protein: CASSLLGGNVTFF
D gene: TRBD1
J gene: TRBJ1-1
V gene: TRBV13
clone size: few

CDR3 DNA: TGCAGTGCTTCCAGGACAGGTGTAACCTACGAGCAGTTCTTC
CDR3 protein: CSASRTGVTYEQFF
D gene: TRBD1
J gene: TRBJ2-1
V gene: TRBV20-1
clone size: -

CDR3 DNA: TGTGCCAGCAGCGTAATAGGGGGTCGGCAGTTCTTC
CDR3 protein: CASSVIGGRQFF
D gene: -
J gene: TRBJ2-1
V gene: TRBV9
clone size: many

CDR3 DNA: TGCGCCAGCAGCTTGGCCGTTGAAAATTACAATGAGCAGTTCTTC
CDR3 protein: CASSLAVENYNEQFF
D gene: -
J gene: TRBJ2-1
V gene: TRBV5-1
clone size: -

CDR3 DNA: TGTGCCAGCAGCGCGGGCCCTCCCAATGAGCAGTACTTC
CDR3 protein: CASSAGPPNEQYF
D gene: -
J gene: TRBJ2-5
V gene: TRBV11-2
clone size: -

CDR3 DNA: TGTGCCAGCAGTTTGAGGGGGGGGGCTGGGCAAGAGACCCAGTACTTC
CDR3 protein: CASSLRGGAGQETQYF
D gene: -
J gene: TRBJ2-5
V gene: TRBV27
clone size: few